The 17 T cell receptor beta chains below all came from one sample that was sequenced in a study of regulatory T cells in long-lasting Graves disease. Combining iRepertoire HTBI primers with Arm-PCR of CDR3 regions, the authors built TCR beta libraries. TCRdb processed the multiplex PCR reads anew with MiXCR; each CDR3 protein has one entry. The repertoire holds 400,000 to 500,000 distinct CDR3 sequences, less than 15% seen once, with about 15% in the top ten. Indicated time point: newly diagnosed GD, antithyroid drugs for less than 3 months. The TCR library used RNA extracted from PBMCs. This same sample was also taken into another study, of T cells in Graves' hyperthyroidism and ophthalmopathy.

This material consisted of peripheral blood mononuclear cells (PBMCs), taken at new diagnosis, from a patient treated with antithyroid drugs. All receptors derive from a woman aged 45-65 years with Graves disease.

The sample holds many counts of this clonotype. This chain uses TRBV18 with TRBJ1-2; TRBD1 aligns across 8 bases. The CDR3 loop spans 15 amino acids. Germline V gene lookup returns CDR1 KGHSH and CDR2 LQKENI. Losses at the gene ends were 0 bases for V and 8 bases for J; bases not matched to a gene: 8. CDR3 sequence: CASSPPTRQGMGYTF. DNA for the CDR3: TGTGCCAGCTCACCACCAACTCGACAGGGGATGGGCTACACCTTC.

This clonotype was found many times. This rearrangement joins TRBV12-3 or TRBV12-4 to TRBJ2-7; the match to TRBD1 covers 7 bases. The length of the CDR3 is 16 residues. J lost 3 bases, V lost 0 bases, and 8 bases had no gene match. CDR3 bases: TGTGCCAGCAGTTTAGCCACGGACAGGACGAACTACGAGCAGTACTTC. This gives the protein CASSLATDRTNYEQYF.

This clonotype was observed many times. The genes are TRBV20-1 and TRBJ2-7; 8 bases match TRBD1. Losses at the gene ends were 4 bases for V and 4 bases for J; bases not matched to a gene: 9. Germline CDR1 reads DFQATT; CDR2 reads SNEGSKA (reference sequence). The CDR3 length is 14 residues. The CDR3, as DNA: TGCAGTGCTACCCCCAGGGACAGGCAATACGAGCAGTACTTC. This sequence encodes CSATPRDRQYEQYF.

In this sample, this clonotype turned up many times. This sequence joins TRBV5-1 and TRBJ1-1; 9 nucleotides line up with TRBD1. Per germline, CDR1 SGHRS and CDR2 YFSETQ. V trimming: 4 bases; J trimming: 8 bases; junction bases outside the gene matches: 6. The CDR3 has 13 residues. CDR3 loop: CASSRTGGNEAFF. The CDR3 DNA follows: TGCGCCAGCAGCCGTACAGGGGGCAACGAAGCTTTCTTT.

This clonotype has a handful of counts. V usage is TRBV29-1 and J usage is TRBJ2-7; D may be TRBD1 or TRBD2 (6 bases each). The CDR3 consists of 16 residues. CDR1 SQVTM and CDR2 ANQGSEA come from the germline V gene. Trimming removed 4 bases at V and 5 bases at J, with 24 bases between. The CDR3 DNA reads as TGCAGCGTTGTACCTTTTGAAGGGGGGCAGGGAGACGAGCAGTACTTC. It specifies CSVVPFEGGQGDEQYF.

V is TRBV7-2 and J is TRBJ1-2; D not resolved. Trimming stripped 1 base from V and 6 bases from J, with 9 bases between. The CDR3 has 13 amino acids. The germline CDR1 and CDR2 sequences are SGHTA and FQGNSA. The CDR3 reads CASSLVTGDGYTF. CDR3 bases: TGTGCCAGCAGCTTAGTGACGGGCGATGGCTACACCTTC.

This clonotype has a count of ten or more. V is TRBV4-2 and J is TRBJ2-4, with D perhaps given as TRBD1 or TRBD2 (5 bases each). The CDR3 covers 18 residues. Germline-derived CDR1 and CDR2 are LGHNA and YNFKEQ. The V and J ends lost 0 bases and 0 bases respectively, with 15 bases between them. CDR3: CASSQDLKGRRAKNIQYF. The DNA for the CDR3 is TGTGCCAGCAGCCAAGATTTGAAGGGACGCCGAGCCAAAAACATTCAGTACTTC.

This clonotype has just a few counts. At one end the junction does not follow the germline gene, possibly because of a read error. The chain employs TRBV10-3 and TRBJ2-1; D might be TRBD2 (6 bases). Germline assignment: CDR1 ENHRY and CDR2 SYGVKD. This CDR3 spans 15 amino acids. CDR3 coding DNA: TGCGCCATCAGGCCTTCCGGGGGCTCCTACAATGAGCAGTTCTTC. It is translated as CAIRPSGGSYNEQFF.

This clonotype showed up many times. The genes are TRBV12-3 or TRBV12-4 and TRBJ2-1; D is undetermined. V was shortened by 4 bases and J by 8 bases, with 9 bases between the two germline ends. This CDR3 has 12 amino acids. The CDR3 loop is CASSSNWDEQFF. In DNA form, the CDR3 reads TGTGCCAGCAGTTCAAATTGGGATGAGCAGTTCTTC.

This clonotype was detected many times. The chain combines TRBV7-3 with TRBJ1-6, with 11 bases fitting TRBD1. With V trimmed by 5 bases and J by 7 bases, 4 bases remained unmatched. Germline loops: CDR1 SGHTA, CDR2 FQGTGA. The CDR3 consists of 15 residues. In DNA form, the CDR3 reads TGTGCCAGCAGCCCCCGGACAGGGGGCAATTCACCCCTCCACTTT. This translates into CASSPRTGGNSPLHF.

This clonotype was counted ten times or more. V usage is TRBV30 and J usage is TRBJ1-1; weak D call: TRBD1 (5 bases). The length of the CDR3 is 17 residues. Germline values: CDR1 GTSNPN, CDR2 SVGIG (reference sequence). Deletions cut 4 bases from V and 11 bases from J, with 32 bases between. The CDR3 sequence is CAWTSGGRDLGVFRAFF. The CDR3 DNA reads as TGTGCCTGGACCTCCGGCGGCAGGGACTTGGGGGTGTTTCGGGCTTTCTTT.

The chain's CDR3 is CSPTEGVANQPQHF. In DNA, the CDR3 is TGCTCACCCACAGAGGGGGTAGCCAATCAGCCCCAGCATTTT. This chain joins TRBV10-1 and TRBJ1-5; D is perhaps TRBD1 (6 bases). Germline V gene lookup returns CDR1 WNHNN and CDR2 SYGVQD (reference sequence). This CDR3 contains 14 residues.

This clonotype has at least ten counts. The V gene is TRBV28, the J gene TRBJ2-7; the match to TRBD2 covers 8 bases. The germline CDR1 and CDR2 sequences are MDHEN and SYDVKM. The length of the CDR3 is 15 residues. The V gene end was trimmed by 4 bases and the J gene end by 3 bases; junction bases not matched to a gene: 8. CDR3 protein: CASSSPGGTGYEQYF. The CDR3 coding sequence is TGTGCCAGCAGTTCCCCGGGGGGGACTGGCTACGAGCAGTACTTC. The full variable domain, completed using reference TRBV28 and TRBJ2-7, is DVKVTQSSRYLVKRTGEKVFLECVQDMDHENMFWYRQDPGLGLRLIYFSYDVKMKEKGDIPEGYSVSREKKERFSLILESASTNQTSMYLCASSSPGGTGYEQYFGPGTRLTVT.

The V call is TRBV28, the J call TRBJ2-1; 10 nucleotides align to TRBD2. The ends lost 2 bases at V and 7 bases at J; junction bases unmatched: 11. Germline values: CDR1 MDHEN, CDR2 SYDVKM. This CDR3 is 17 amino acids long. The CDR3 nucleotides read TGTGCCAGCAGTTTACCTAGCGGGAGATCCCTGCTTAATGAGCAGTTCTTC. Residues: CASSLPSGRSLLNEQFF.

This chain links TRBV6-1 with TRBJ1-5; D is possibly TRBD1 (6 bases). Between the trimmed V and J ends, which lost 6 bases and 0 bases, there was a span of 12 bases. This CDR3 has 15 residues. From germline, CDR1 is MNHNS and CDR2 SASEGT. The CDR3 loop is CASRRTALSNQPQHF. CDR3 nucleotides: TGTGCCAGCAGAAGGACAGCCCTTAGCAATCAGCCCCAGCATTTT.

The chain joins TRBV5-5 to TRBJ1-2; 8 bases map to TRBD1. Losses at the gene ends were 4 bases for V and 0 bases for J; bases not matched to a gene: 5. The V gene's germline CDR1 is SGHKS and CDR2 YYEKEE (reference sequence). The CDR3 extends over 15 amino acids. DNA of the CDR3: TGTGCCAGCAGCCTACCACAGGGGGCTAACTATGGCTACACCTTC. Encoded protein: CASSLPQGANYGYTF.

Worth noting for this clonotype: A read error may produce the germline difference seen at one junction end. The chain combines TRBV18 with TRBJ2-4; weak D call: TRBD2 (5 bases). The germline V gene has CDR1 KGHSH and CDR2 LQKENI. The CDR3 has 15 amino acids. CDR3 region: CASSPGEEAKNIQCF. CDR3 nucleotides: TGTGCCAGCTCACCGGGTGAGGAGGCCAAAAACATTCAGTGCTTC.